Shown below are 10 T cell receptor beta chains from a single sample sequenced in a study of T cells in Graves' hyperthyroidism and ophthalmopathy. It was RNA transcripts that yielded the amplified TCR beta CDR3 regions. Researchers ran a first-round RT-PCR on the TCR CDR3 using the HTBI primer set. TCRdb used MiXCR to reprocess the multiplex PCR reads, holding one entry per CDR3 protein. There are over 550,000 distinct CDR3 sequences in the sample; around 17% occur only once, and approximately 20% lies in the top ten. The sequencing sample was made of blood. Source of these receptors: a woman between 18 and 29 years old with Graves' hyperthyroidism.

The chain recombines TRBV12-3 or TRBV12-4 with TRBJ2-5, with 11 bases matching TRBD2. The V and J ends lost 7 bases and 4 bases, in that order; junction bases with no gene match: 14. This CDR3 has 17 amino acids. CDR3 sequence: CASTYSALAGVPETQYF. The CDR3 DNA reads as TGTGCCAGCACTTACTCCGCACTAGCGGGAGTCCCAGAGACCCAGTACTTC.

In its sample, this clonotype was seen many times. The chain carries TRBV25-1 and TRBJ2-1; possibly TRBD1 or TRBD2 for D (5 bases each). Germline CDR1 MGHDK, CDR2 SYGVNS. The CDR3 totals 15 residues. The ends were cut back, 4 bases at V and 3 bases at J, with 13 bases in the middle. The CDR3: CASSAGHQDYNEQFF. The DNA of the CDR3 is TGTGCCAGCAGTGCGGGGCACCAAGACTACAATGAGCAGTTCTTC.

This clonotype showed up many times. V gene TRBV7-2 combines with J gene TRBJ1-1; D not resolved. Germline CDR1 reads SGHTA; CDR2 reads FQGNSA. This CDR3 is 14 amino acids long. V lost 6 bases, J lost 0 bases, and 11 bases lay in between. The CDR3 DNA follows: TGTGCCAGCAGGCAAGCGGGGTTGAACACTGAAGCTTTCTTT. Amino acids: CASRQAGLNTEAFF.

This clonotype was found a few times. The CDR3 DNA reads TGTGCCAGCAGTTACCTTAGGGGAGGAAGCAATCAGCCCCAGCATTTT. Translating it yields CASSYLRGGSNQPQHF. The chain joins TRBV6-5 to TRBJ1-5; possibly TRBD1 for D (5 bases). This CDR3 comprises 16 residues. CDR1 and CDR2 from the germline V gene are MNHEY and SVGAGI. The V and J ends lost 2 bases and 1 base respectively, with 12 bases between them.

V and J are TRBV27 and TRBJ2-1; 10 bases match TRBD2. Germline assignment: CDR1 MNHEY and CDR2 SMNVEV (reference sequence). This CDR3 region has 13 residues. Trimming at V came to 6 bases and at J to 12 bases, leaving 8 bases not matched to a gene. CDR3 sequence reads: CASRLAGASGQFF. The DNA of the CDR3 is TGTGCCAGCAGGCTAGCGGGAGCGTCGGGGCAGTTCTTC.

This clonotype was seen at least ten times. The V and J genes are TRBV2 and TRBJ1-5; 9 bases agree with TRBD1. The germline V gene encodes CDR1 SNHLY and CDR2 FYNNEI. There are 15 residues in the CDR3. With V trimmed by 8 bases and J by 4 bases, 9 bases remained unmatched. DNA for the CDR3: TGTGCCAGCGTAGATACAGGGGGCAGGAATCAGCCCCAGCATTTT. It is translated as CASVDTGGRNQPQHF. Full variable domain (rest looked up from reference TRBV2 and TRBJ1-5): EPEVTQTPSHQVTQMGQEVILRCVPISNHLYFYWYRQILGQKVEFLVSFYNNEISEKSEIFDDQFSVERPDGSNFTLKIRSTKLEDSAMYFCASVDTGGRNQPQHFGDGTRLSIL.

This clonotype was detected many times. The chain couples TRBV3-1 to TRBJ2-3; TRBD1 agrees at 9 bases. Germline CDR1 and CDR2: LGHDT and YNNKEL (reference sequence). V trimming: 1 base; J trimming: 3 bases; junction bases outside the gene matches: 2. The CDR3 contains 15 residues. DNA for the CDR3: TGTGCCAGCAGCCAAGGGGACAGGGAAACAGATACGCAGTATTTT. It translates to CASSQGDRETDTQYF.

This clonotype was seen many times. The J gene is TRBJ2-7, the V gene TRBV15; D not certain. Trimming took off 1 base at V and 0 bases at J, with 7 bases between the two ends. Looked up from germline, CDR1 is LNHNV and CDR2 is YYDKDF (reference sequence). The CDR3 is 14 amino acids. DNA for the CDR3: TGTGCCACCAGCAGAGGCGTTAGCTCCTACGAGCAGTACTTC. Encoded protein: CATSRGVSSYEQYF.

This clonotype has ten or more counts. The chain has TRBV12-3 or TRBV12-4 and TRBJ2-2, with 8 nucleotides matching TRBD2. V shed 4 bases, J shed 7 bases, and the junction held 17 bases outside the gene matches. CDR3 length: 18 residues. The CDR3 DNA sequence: TGTGCCAGCAGTTCCCTCCCCGGGACTAGGGGCAAGGTCGGGGAGCTGTTTTTT. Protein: CASSSLPGTRGKVGELFF.

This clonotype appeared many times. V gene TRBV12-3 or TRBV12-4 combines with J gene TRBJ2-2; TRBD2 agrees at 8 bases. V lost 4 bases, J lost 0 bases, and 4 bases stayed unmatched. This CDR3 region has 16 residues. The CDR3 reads CASSSGTRSNTGELFF. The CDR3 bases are TGTGCCAGCAGTTCCGGGACTAGGTCGAACACCGGGGAGCTGTTTTTT.